This T cell receptor (beta chain) appears in the sequencing data of a study of cytomegalovirus exposure and HLA in healthy donors. The PCR used 60 Vbeta and 13 Jbeta primers. The protocol was immunoSEQ multiplex PCR, while the TCRdb copy is restricted to in-frame clones and leaves out a portion. This sample carries 150,000 or so clones, roughly 77% of them seen once, and the ten largest clones take over 6%. This CDR3 comprises 17 residues. The germline V gene encodes CDR1 SGHTA and CDR2 FQGNSA. V lost 2 bases to trimming and J lost 2 bases; unmatched junction nucleotides: 10. What was sequenced was PBMCs. This TCR was sampled from a man aged 30-40 years in good health and CMV-seropositive. The rearrangement uses TRBV7-2 and TRBJ2-3; 7 positions match TRBD2. In DNA, the CDR3 is TGTGCCAGCAGCTTACGTGGGATAGCGGGCACCACAGATACGCAGTATTTT. Its protein is CASSLRGIAGTTDTQYF.